This is a list of T cell receptor beta chains from one sample in a study of CD8+CD57+ T cells in acquired aplastic anemia. TCRdb recomputed calls from the reads with MiXCR, one row per CDR3 protein. The sample shows some 150,000 distinct CDR3 sequences, 60% to 80% of them seen only once. Sequenced: sorted CD4+, CD8+, or CD8+CD57+ T cells (not recorded which) from PBMCs. The receptors were gathered from a human donor with aplastic anemia. Each CDR3 is given with its conserved first and last residue. Each record gives: V gene, CDR3 length, CDR3 protein.

>TRBV5-1|12
CASSLGDRVYTF
>TRBV19|13
CASTRGMNTEAFF
>TRBV25-1|15
CASSPRGGAEYGYTF
>TRBV2|14
CASRNSGSDNEQFF
>TRBV7-2|13
CASSDLTYTEAFF
>TRBV5-1|15
CASSKGQGERGGYTF
>TRBV25-1|15
CASTDGGRHTGELFF
>TRBV6-2/TRBV6-3|20
CASSYQDRDSKSSYNSPLHF
>TRBV29-1|12
CSVGSTGNTIYF
>TRBV20-1|12
CSARDEGNEQYF
>TRBV7-2|15
CASSPSSGTPDTQYF
>TRBV20-1|14
CSARLAGREDTQYF
>TRBV7-9|19
CASSLAGGREGRPPYEQYF
>TRBV15|18
CATSRDLLVGPTQNTIYF
>TRBV20-1|11
CSARIDHEQYF
>TRBV2|14
CASSVPGQVFEAFF
>TRBV15|17
CATSRDGTGSSQETQYF
>TRBV15|15
CATSRVDSLAYEQYF
>TRBV7-2|12
CASSYDGLGYTF
>TRBV6-5|17
CASSYSRGRRNTGELFF
>TRBV6-4|14
CASSDLGGADTQYF
>TRBV11-1|12
CASSPDSSEQYF
>TRBV29-1|12
CSVDTGAYGYTF
>TRBV29-1|11
CSVPRGGYYTF
>TRBV7-9|15
CASSPVTGADSPLHF
>TRBV20-1|12
CSARNVPYGYTF
>TRBV29-1|11
CSLLKNEKLFF
>TRBV7-6|13
CASSEDIYNEQFF
>TRBV7-3|13
CASSFSVEAEQYF
>TRBV7-2|15
CASSPEGQRNYGYTF
>TRBV12-3/TRBV12-4|17
CASSLDRGSGRVWGYTF
>TRBV7-6|16
CASSLALERGGGEQYF
>TRBV29-1|12
CSVRQGGDTQYF
>TRBV5-4|15
CASSSLAGLTGELFF
>TRBV30|14
CAWRTGQENEKLFF
>TRBV10-3|13
CAISETTSEPQHF
>TRBV7-9|17
CASSLAFRQGGNQPQHF
>TRBV14|15
CASSQRLAGPYEQYF
>TRBV20-1|15
CSAREAGGVGETQYF
>TRBV7-9|14
CASSLQGGRYEQYF
>TRBV7-2|18
CASSSSGTSGRSTYEQYF
>TRBV7-2|18
CASSWGRLAGSSYNEQFF
>TRBV6-1|14
CASRDGQGTHEQYF
>TRBV6-4|15
CASSDDAGGPNEQFF
>TRBV12-3/TRBV12-4|14
CASSLLNSEREQYF